This T cell receptor (beta chain) was sequenced for a study of post-analysis software for immune sequencing data. Whole-study results and caveats: Higher frequency in patients than in controls was seen for a handful of TRBV segments, with TRBV5-6, TRBV5-1 and TRBV20-1 among them. Multiple sclerosis was associated with a significant reduction in normalized Chao1 diversity relative to controls.

Unique-molecular-identifier-tagged TCR beta cDNA libraries were used. Approximately 450,000 cDNA molecules were recovered from an input of roughly 0.95 to 11 million T cells. Each CDR3 protein gets one entry after TCRdb re-called the PCR reads with MiXCR. Of over 150,000 distinct CDR3 sequences listed, about 30% were seen once; the top ten hold over 1.2%. This clonotype appeared many times. Its antigen is not identified. The V gene's germline CDR1 is DFQATT and CDR2 SNEGSKA (reference sequence). Trimming cost V 0 bases and J 0 bases; bases outside gene matches: 15. This CDR3 contains 19 residues. V usage is TRBV20-1 and J usage is TRBJ2-3, with 7 bases fitting TRBD1. The sequence came from a girl aged 10 to 17 with multiple sclerosis. Sequenced sample: blood. CDR3 in amino acids: CSARDALRKGGPSTDTQYF. The DNA of the CDR3 is TGCAGTGCTAGAGATGCCCTACGGAAAGGGGGCCCTAGCACAGATACGCAGTATTTT.